Presented here are 17 T cell receptor beta chains from one specimen sequenced in a study of T cell changes during pregnancy in multiple sclerosis. Sequencing used immunoSEQ multiplex PCR; TCRdb keeps in-frame clones, though not all of them. The profile covers about 77,000 clones, with about nine tenths appearing a single time and approximately 2% taken by the ten largest. The specimen comprised peripheral blood, sampled before pregnancy. These receptors were obtained from a female donor with multiple sclerosis, enrolled in a pregnancy study.

The V call is TRBV4-3, the J call TRBJ2-1; TRBD2 matches at 13 bases. CDR1 and CDR2 (germline): LGHNA, YSLEER. Trimming cost V 0 bases and J 5 bases; bases outside gene matches: 1. The CDR3 is 16 residues long. The CDR3 spells CASSQETSGGHNEQFF. The CDR3 DNA reads TGCGCCAGCAGCCAAGAGACTAGCGGGGGGCACAATGAGCAGTTCTTC.

The rearrangement links TRBV7-3 to TRBJ2-3, with 8 positions matching TRBD2. There are 16 residues in the CDR3. Germline-derived CDR1 and CDR2 are SGHTA and FQGTGA. Unmatched junction bases numbered 11, after V lost 5 bases and J lost 4 bases. This CDR3 reads CASSDGVAGGADTQYF. The CDR3, as DNA: TGTGCCAGCAGCGATGGCGTGGCGGGGGGTGCAGATACGCAGTATTTT.

The rearrangement uses TRBV19 and TRBJ1-2; D is unresolved. There are 15 residues in the CDR3. Germline loops: CDR1 LNHDA, CDR2 SQIVND (reference sequence). V was clipped by 6 bases and J by 7 bases, with 21 bases between them. Here the CDR3 reads CASRMVPGREGGYTF. The CDR3 nucleotides are TGTGCCAGTAGAATGGTCCCCGGACGAGAGGGTGGCTACACCTTC.

The rearrangement uses TRBV6-1 and TRBJ2-3, with D hard to call. V was shortened by 8 bases and J by 1 base, with 10 bases between the two germline ends. The CDR3 is made up of 13 amino acids. Germline V lookup: CDR1 MNHNS, CDR2 SASEGT. The CDR3 reads CASPRIGTDTQYF. DNA for the CDR3: TGTGCCAGCCCTAGGATAGGCACAGATACGCAGTATTTT.

This rearrangement joins TRBV18 to TRBJ1-2; 7 nucleotides match TRBD1. Germline CDR1 KGHSH, CDR2 LQKENI. The CDR3 covers 14 residues. V trimming: 3 bases; J trimming: 3 bases; junction bases outside the gene matches: 4. The CDR3 DNA is TGTGCCAGCTCACCGGACAGGACCTACTATGGCTACACCTTC. This gives the protein CASSPDRTYYGYTF.

The CDR3 reads CASSLGRRRGSGELFF. The CDR3 coding sequence is TGTGCCAGCAGCTTAGGAAGGAGGAGGGGTTCCGGGGAGCTGTTTTTT. This sequence joins TRBV7-8 and TRBJ2-2, with D maybe TRBD2 (6 bases). Germline assignment: CDR1 SGHVS and CDR2 FQNEAQ. This CDR3 has 16 amino acids. Trimming removed 1 base at V and 6 bases at J, with 15 bases between.

The chain is built from TRBV27 and TRBJ1-2; D not resolved. Between the trimmed V and J ends, which lost 3 bases and 5 bases, there was a span of 10 bases. The germline V gene encodes CDR1 MNHEY and CDR2 SMNVEV (reference sequence). The CDR3 is 13 residues long. The CDR3 bases are TGTGCCAGCAGTTTCTCGGTCGGGTATGGCTACACCTTC. This gives the protein CASSFSVGYGYTF.

V and J are TRBV14 and TRBJ2-7; D call uncertain. This CDR3 has 15 residues. Per the germline V gene, CDR1 is SGHDN and CDR2 is FVKESK. With 1 base removed from V and 3 bases from J, the gap between germline ends came to 13 bases. CDR3 bases: TGTGCCAGCAGCCAAGGCTTAAACAGCAACTACGAGCAGTACTTC. It is translated as CASSQGLNSNYEQYF.

The chain has TRBV7-6 and TRBJ2-7, with D uncertain. The germline V gene encodes CDR1 SGHVS and CDR2 FNYEAQ. Trimming left V 2 bases short and J 4 bases short, with 15 bases between. This CDR3 spans 15 amino acids. The CDR3 nucleotides are TGTGCCAGCAGCTTACGACACGGAAGGCGTTACGAGCAGTACTTC. This encodes CASSLRHGRRYEQYF.

The rearrangement links TRBV28 to TRBJ1-2, with no clear D. The V end was cut by 7 bases, the J end by 4 bases, with 10 bases between. The V gene's germline CDR1 is MDHEN and CDR2 SYDVKM. This CDR3 region has 12 residues. This chain's CDR3 is CASMYYGYGYTF. CDR3 nucleotide sequence: TGTGCCAGCATGTACTACGGCTATGGCTACACCTTC.

The chain uses TRBV7-2 and TRBJ1-1; D might be TRBD1 (5 bases). The V gene lost 2 bases and the J gene lost 6 bases, with 10 bases spanning the gap. This CDR3 has 13 residues. CDR1 is SGHTA and CDR2 is FQGNSA in the germline V gene. CDR3: CASSLQGGAEAFF. The CDR3, as DNA: TGTGCCAGCAGCTTACAGGGTGGGGCTGAAGCTTTCTTT. Using reference TRBV7-2 and TRBJ1-1 for the parts outside the CDR3, the full variable domain is GAGVSQSPSNKVTEKGKDVELRCDPISGHTALYWYRQSLGQGLEFLIYFQGNSAPDKSGLPSDRFSAERTGGSVSTLTIQRTQQEDSAVYLCASSLQGGAEAFFGQGTRLTVV.

The rearrangement uses TRBV14 and TRBJ2-2; 8 bases agree with TRBD1. The CDR3 consists of 13 residues. V shed 5 bases and J 4 bases; nucleotides not matched to a gene: 0. CDR1 is SGHDN, CDR2 FVKESK, per germline. The CDR3 here is CASSTGGTGELFF. The CDR3 region has the DNA TGTGCCAGCAGCACAGGGGGCACCGGGGAGCTGTTTTTT.

The V and J genes are TRBV5-1 and TRBJ2-5; perhaps TRBD2 as D (5 bases). This CDR3 contains 13 residues. The V and J ends lost 4 bases and 4 bases respectively, with 11 bases between them. CDR1 and CDR2 (germline): SGHRS, YFSETQ. CDR3 sequence reads: CASSRRLRETQYF. The CDR3 DNA reads TGCGCCAGCAGCAGGAGGTTGCGAGAGACCCAGTACTTC.

The chain links TRBV5-1 to TRBJ2-7; 7 bases map to TRBD1. The CDR3 runs to 14 residues. The trim removed 3 bases at V and 6 bases at J, leaving 9 bases unmatched. The germline gives CDR1 SGHRS, CDR2 YFSETQ. CDR3 sequence: CASSSDRESGEQYF. CDR3 in DNA: TGCGCCAGCAGCTCCGACAGGGAGTCTGGCGAGCAGTACTTC. The whole variable domain, remainder taken from reference TRBV5-1 and TRBJ2-7, is KAGVTQTPRYLIKTRGQQVTLSCSPISGHRSVSWYQQTPGQGLQFLFEYFSETQRNKGNFPGRFSGRQFSNSRSEMNVSTLELGDSALYLCASSSDRESGEQYFGPGTRLTVT.

J is TRBJ2-3 and V is TRBV5-1; no clear D gene. Trimming took off 4 bases at V and 3 bases at J, with 12 bases between the two ends. CDR1 is SGHRS, CDR2 YFSETQ, per germline. This CDR3 comprises 14 residues. The CDR3 reads CASSPSWPTDTQYF. The CDR3 coding sequence is TGCGCCAGCAGCCCCTCATGGCCAACAGATACGCAGTATTTT.

The rearrangement joins TRBV30 to TRBJ1-3; a weak D match, TRBD1 (5 bases). The CDR3 sequence is 12 residues long. Germline loops: CDR1 GTSNPN, CDR2 SVGIG (reference sequence). V dropped 5 bases and J dropped 4 bases, with 9 bases sitting between them. CDR3 loop: CAWGPGGNTIYF. CDR3 sequence (DNA): TGTGCCTGGGGTCCAGGGGGAAACACCATATATTTT.

The chain is built from TRBV5-6 and TRBJ1-3; D call uncertain. Germline V CDR1 and CDR2: SGHDT, YYEEEE. CDR3 length: 15 residues. V was shortened by 0 bases and J by 2 bases, with 9 bases between the two germline ends. The CDR3 DNA reads as TGTGCCAGCAGCTTGGGTGTCGGTGCTGGAAACACCATATATTTT. This gives the protein CASSLGVGAGNTIYF.